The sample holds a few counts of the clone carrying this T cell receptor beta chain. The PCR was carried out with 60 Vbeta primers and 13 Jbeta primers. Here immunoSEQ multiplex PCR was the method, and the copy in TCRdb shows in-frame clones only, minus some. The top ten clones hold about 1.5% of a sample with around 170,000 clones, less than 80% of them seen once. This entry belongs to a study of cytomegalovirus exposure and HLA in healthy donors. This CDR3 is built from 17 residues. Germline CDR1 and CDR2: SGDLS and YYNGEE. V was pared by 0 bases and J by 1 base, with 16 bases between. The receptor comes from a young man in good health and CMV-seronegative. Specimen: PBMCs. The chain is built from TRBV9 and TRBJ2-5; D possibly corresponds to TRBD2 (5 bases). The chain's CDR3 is CASSVGRGSQPQETQYF. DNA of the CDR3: TGTGCCAGCAGCGTAGGTCGAGGGTCCCAGCCCCAAGAGACCCAGTACTTC.